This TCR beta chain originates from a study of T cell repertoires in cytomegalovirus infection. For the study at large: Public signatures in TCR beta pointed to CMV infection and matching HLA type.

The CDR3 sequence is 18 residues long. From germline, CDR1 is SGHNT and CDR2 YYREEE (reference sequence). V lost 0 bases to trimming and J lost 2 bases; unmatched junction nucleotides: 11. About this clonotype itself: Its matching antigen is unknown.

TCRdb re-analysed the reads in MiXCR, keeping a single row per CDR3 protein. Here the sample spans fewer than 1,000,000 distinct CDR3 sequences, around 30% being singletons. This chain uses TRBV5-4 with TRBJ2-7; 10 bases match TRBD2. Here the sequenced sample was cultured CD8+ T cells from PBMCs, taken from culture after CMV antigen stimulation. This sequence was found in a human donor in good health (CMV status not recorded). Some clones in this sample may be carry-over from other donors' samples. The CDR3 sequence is CASSLADSGGARTYEQYF. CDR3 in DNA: TGTGCCAGCAGCTTGGCCGACAGCGGGGGGGCTAGGACCTACGAGCAGTACTTC.